A selection of T cell receptor beta chains follows, all from one sample in a study of control samples from healthy donors and cancer patients. Measured with immunoSEQ multiplex PCR; TCRdb has only the in-frame clones, and not every one. The sample yields some 7,200 clones, approximately 81% seen once. Sequencing was performed on PBMCs. The receptors shown here come from a man aged 70 or older with lung cancer. Both conserved end residues are part of each CDR3. D genes are given only for firm matches. Not every row has a clone size; where given, it reads once, few, many or a size class.

V gene,D gene,J gene,clone size,CDR3 protein,CDR3 DNA
TRBV4-1,TRBD1,TRBJ2-5,NA,CASSQGTGHQETQYF,TGCGCCAGCAGCCAAGGGACAGGTCACCAAGAGACCCAGTACTTC
TRBV13,NA,TRBJ1-2,NA,CASSLQGNYGYTF,TGTGCCAGCAGCTTACAGGGGAACTATGGCTACACCTTC
TRBV7-2,TRBD2,TRBJ2-1,once,CASSFTSGPYNEQFF,TGTGCCAGCAGCTTTACTAGCGGCCCCTACAATGAGCAGTTCTTC
TRBV2,TRBD1,TRBJ2-1,NA,CASLNSRGRNYNEQFF,TGTGCCAGCCTTAATTCCAGGGGGCGAAACTACAATGAGCAGTTCTTC
TRBV6-1,TRBD1,TRBJ1-2,NA,CASNRDRSGYTF,TGTGCCAGCAACAGGGACAGGTCCGGCTACACCTTC
TRBV7-9,TRBD2,TRBJ2-1,NA,CASSSRLAGLNNEQFF,TGTGCCAGCAGCAGCAGACTAGCGGGGTTGAACAATGAGCAGTTCTTC
TRBV5-1,NA,TRBJ2-1,NA,CASSLGGQSYNEQFF,TGCGCCAGCAGCTTGGGGGGCCAGTCCTACAATGAGCAGTTCTTC
TRBV10-3,NA,TRBJ2-1,NA,CAISASSPSNNEQFF,TGTGCCATCAGTGCAAGTTCCCCCTCTAACAATGAGCAGTTCTTC
TRBV30,NA,TRBJ1-5,once,CAWSLSSNQPQHF,TGTGCCTGGAGTCTATCTAGCAATCAGCCCCAGCATTTT
TRBV18,NA,TRBJ1-5,NA,CASSPGQGNQPQHF,TGTGCCAGCTCCCCTGGGCAGGGCAATCAGCCCCAGCATTTT
TRBV6-5,NA,TRBJ2-5,NA,CASSYPSGGRKTQYF,TGTGCCAGCAGTTACCCCTCTGGGGGGAGAAAGACCCAGTACTTC
TRBV27,TRBD2,TRBJ2-7,NA,CASSSNGLAGGSSRYEQYF,TGTGCCAGCAGTTCGAACGGACTAGCGGGAGGGTCCAGTAGGTACGAGCAGTACTTC
TRBV30,NA,TRBJ1-4,NA,CAWSVGRRANEKLFF,TGTGCCTGGAGTGTAGGGAGACGGGCTAATGAAAAACTGTTTTTT
TRBV29-1,TRBD2,TRBJ2-1,once,CSVGGSGSVYNEQFF,TGCAGCGTTGGAGGTAGCGGGAGCGTCTACAATGAGCAGTTCTTC
TRBV3-1/TRBV3-2,NA,TRBJ1-4,NA,CASSQRGAGEKLFF,TGTGCCAGCAGTCAAAGGGGGGCAGGGGAAAAACTGTTTTTT
TRBV24-1,NA,TRBJ2-4,NA,CATSPRGSYIQYF,TGTGCCACCAGTCCCCGGGGTTCCTACATTCAGTACTTC
TRBV29-1,NA,TRBJ2-5,NA,CSVTTKETQYF,TGCAGCGTTACTACCAAAGAGACCCAGTACTTC
TRBV10-3,NA,TRBJ2-2,NA,CAIRRDPGELFF,TGTGCCATCAGAAGGGACCCCGGGGAGCTGTTTTTT
TRBV7-2,TRBD1,TRBJ2-3,NA,CASSWTGTSTDTQYF,TGTGCCAGCAGCTGGACAGGGACTAGCACAGATACGCAGTATTTT
TRBV9,NA,TRBJ1-6,NA,CASSVASGADNSPLHF,TGTGCCAGCAGCGTAGCATCAGGGGCGGATAATTCACCCCTCCACTTT
TRBV27,NA,TRBJ1-2,NA,CASSKSGDYGYTF,TGTGCCAGCAGTAAGTCCGGGGACTATGGCTACACCTTC
TRBV20-1,NA,TRBJ1-1,few,CSARPATEAFF,TGCAGTGCTAGACCCGCCACTGAAGCTTTCTTT
TRBV7-9,NA,TRBJ2-3,NA,CASSLGNFFTDTQYF,TGTGCCAGCAGCTTAGGTAACTTCTTCACAGATACGCAGTATTTT
TRBV28,TRBD2,TRBJ2-2,NA,CGAGGPNTGELFF,TGTGGGGCGGGGGGCCCGAACACCGGGGAGCTGTTTTTT
TRBV28,NA,TRBJ2-3,few,CASSGGGSDTQYF,TGTGCCAGCAGTGGCGGTGGCAGCGATACGCAGTATTTT
TRBV24-1,TRBD1,TRBJ2-2,NA,CATSDLGTGGDSNTGELFF,TGTGCCACCAGTGATCTCGGGACAGGGGGCGATTCTAACACCGGGGAGCTGTTTTTT
TRBV28,TRBD1,TRBJ2-7,NA,CASSSGQASSYEQYF,TGTGCCAGCAGTTCAGGACAGGCGAGCTCCTACGAGCAGTACTTC
TRBV29-1,NA,TRBJ1-3,NA,CSVERGSGNTIYF,TGCAGCGTTGAGAGGGGCTCTGGAAACACCATATATTTT
TRBV5-4,NA,TRBJ1-1,NA,CASSTGGGWDTEAFF,TGTGCCAGCAGCACCGGGGGTGGCTGGGACACTGAAGCTTTCTTT
TRBV9,TRBD2,TRBJ2-7,NA,CASSVGGGFDEQYF,TGTGCCAGCAGCGTAGGCGGGGGGTTCGACGAGCAGTACTTC
TRBV19,NA,TRBJ2-7,NA,CASTRGAGESYEQYF,TGTGCCAGCACTAGGGGAGCAGGGGAATCCTACGAGCAGTACTTC
TRBV24-1,NA,TRBJ1-1,NA,CATSDRDGTEAFF,TGTGCCACCAGTGACAGGGACGGGACTGAAGCTTTCTTT
TRBV30,NA,TRBJ1-1,NA,CAWSVGRVQNTEAFF,TGTGCCTGGAGTGTGGGTAGGGTTCAGAACACTGAAGCTTTCTTT
TRBV7-9,NA,TRBJ2-2,NA,CASSSKLDTFTGELFF,TGTGCCAGCAGCTCTAAGCTGGACACCTTCACCGGGGAGCTGTTTTTT
TRBV5-1,NA,TRBJ1-3,NA,CASSTGNGNTIYF,TGCGCCAGCAGCACCGGGAACGGAAACACCATATATTTT
TRBV11-3,TRBD1,TRBJ2-1,NA,CASSEGDRGRRDEQFF,TGTGCCAGCAGCGAAGGGGACAGGGGGCGCAGAGATGAGCAGTTCTTC
TRBV10-3,NA,TRBJ2-2,NA,CAISEPNGELFF,TGTGCCATCAGTGAGCCCAACGGGGAGCTGTTTTTT
TRBV7-2,NA,TRBJ2-1,NA,CASSPWAGGGNEQFF,TGTGCCAGCAGCCCATGGGCAGGAGGGGGTAATGAGCAGTTCTTC
TRBV15,NA,TRBJ1-1,few,CATSRDLFVSANTEAFF,TGTGCCACCAGCAGAGATCTTTTCGTGAGCGCCAACACTGAAGCTTTCTTT
TRBV7-9,TRBD1,TRBJ1-1,NA,CASSPQTGGTEAFF,TGTGCCAGCAGCCCACAGACAGGGGGCACTGAAGCTTTCTTT